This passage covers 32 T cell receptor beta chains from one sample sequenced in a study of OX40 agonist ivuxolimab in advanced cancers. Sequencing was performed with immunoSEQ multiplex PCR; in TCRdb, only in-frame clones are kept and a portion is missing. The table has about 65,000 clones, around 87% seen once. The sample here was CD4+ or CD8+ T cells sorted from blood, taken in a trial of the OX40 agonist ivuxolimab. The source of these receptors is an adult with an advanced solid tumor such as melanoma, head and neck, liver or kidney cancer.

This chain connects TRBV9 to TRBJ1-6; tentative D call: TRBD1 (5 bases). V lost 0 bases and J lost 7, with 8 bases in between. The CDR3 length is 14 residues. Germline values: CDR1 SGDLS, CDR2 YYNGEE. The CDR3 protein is CASSVARANSPLHF. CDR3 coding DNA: TGTGCCAGCAGCGTAGCCAGGGCGAATTCACCCCTCCACTTT.

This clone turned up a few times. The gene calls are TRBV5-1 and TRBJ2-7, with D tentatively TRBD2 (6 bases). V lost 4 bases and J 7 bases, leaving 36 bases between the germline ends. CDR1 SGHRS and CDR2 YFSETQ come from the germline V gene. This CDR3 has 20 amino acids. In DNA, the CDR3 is TGCGCCAGCAGCCCCAGGTGGCGGGTCGCACGGGGGTCCCTCCCCACTGAGCAGTACTTC. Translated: CASSPRWRVARGSLPTEQYF. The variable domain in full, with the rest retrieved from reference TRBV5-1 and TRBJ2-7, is KAGVTQTPRYLIKTRGQQVTLSCSPISGHRSVSWYQQTPGQGLQFLFEYFSETQRNKGNFPGRFSGRQFSNSRSEMNVSTLELGDSALYLCASSPRWRVARGSLPTEQYFGPGTRLTVT.

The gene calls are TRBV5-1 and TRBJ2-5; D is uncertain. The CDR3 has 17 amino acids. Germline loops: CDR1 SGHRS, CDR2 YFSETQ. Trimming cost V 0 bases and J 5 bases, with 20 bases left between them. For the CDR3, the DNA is TGCGCCAGCAGCTTGGGTCAGGTTACCTCCCAAGGGGAGACCCAGTACTTC. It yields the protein CASSLGQVTSQGETQYF.

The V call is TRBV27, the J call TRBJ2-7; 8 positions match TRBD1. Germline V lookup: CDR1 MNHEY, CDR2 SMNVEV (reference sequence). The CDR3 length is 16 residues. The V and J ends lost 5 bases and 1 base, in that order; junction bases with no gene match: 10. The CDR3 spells CASSPLTGVLSYEQYF. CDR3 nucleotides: TGTGCCAGCAGTCCCCTGACAGGGGTACTATCCTACGAGCAGTACTTC.

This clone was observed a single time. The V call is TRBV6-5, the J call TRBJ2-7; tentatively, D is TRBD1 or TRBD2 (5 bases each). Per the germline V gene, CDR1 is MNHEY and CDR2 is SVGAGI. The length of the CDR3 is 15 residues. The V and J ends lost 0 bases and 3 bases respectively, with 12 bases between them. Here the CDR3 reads CASSYSAGSSYEQYF. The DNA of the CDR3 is TGTGCCAGCAGTTACTCTGCAGGGAGTAGCTACGAGCAGTACTTC.

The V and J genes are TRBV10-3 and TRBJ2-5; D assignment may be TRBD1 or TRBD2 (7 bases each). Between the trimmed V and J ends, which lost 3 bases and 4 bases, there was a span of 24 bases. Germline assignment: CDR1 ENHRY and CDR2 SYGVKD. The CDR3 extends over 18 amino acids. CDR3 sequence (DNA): TGTGCCATCAGTGACGGGAGGACAGGCACTACCGGGAGAGAGACCCAGTACTTC. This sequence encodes CAISDGRTGTTGRETQYF.

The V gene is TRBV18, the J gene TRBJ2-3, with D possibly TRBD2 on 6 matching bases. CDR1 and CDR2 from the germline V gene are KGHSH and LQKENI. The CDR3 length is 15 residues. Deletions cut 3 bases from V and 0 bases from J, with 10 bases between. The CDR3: CASSPGGGSTDTQYF. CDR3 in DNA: TGTGCCAGCTCACCGGGCGGAGGGAGCACAGATACGCAGTATTTT. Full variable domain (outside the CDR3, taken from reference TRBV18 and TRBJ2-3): NAGVMQNPRHLVRRRGQEARLRCSPMKGHSHVYWYRQLPEEGLKFMVYLQKENIIDESGMPKERFSAEFPKEGPSILRIQQVVRGDSAAYFCASSPGGGSTDTQYFGPGTRLTVL.

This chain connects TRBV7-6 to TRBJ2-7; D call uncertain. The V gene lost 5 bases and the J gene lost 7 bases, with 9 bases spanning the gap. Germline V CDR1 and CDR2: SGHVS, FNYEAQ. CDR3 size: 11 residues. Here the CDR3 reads CASSPASEQYF. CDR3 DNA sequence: TGTGCCAGCAGCCCCGCTAGTGAGCAGTACTTC.

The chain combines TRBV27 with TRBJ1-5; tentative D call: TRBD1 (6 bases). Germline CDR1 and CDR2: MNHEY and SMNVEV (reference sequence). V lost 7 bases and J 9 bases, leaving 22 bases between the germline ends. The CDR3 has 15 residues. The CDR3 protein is CASNMRGPIGSPQHF. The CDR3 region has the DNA TGTGCCAGCAATATGCGGGGGCCAATCGGGTCGCCCCAGCATTTT.

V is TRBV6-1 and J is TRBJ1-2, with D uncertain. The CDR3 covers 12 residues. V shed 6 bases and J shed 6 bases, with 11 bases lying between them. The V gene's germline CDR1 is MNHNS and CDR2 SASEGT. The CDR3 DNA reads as TGTGCCAGCAGGGAGCTAGTGGATGGCTACACCTTC. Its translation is CASRELVDGYTF.

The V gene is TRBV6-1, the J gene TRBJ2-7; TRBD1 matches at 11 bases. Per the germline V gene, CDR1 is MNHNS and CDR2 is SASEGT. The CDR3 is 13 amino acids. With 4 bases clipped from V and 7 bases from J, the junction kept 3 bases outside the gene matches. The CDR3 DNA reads TGTGCCAGCAGTGCTGGGACAGGGGGGGAGCAGTACTTC. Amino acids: CASSAGTGGEQYF.

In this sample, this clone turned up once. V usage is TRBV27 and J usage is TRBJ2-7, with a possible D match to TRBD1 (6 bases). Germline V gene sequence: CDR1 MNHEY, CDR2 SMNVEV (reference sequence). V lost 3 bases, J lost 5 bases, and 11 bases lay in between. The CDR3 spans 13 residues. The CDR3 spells CASSFTGSHEQYF. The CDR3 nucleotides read TGTGCCAGCAGTTTTACAGGGTCCCACGAGCAGTACTTC.

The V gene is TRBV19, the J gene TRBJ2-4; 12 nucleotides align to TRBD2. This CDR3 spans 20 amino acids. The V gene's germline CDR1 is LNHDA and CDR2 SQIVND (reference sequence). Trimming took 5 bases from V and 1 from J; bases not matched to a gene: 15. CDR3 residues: CASSPFLAGGSVSAKNIQYF. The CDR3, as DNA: TGTGCCAGTAGTCCTTTTCTAGCGGGGGGGAGTGTGAGTGCCAAAAACATTCAGTACTTC.

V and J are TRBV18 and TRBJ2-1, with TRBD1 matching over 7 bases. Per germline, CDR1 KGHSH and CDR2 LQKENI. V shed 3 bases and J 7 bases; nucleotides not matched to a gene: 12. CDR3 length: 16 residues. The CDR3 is CASSPSTGNPSNEQFF. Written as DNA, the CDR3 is TGTGCCAGCTCACCTTCGACAGGGAACCCTTCTAATGAGCAGTTCTTC.

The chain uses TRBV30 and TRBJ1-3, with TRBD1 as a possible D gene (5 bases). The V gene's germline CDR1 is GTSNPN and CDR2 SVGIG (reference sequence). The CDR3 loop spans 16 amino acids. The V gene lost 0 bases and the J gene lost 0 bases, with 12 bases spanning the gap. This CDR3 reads CAWSVSFGGSGNTIYF. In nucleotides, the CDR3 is TGTGCCTGGAGTGTTAGTTTCGGGGGCTCTGGAAACACCATATATTTT.

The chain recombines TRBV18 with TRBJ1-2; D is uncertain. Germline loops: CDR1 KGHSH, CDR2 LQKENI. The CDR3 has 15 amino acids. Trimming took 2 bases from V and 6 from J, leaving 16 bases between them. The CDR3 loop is CASSPTTVLLDGYTF. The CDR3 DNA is TGTGCCAGCTCACCAACGACGGTCCTGCTCGATGGCTACACCTTC.

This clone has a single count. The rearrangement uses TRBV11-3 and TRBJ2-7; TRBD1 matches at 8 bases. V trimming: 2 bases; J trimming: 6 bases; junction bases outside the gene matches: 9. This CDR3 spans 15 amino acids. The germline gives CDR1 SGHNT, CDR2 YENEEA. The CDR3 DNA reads TGTGCCAGCAGCTTAAAGGCAGGGGGCCTCGGCGAGCAGTACTTC. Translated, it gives CASSLKAGGLGEQYF.

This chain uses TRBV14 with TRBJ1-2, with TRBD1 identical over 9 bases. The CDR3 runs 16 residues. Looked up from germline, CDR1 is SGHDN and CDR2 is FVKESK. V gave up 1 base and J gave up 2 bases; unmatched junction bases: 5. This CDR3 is CASSQALGQGNYGYTF. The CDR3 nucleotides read TGTGCCAGCAGCCAAGCCCTTGGACAGGGGAACTATGGCTACACCTTC.

The CDR3 coding sequence is TGTGCCACCAACCAGGGAGGATTTGATGAAAAACTGTTTTTT. It yields the protein CATNQGGFDEKLFF. The gene calls are TRBV19 and TRBJ1-4; D perhaps matches TRBD1 (5 bases). The V and J ends lost 10 bases and 6 bases respectively, with 18 bases between them. Germline CDR1 and CDR2: LNHDA and SQIVND (reference sequence). This CDR3 spans 14 amino acids.

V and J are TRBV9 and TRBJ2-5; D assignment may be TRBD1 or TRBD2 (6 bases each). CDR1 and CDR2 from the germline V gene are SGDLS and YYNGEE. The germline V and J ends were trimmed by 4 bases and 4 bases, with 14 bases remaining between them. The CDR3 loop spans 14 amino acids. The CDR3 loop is CASSRRGRGETQYF. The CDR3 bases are TGTGCCAGCAGCAGGCGGGGCAGGGGAGAGACCCAGTACTTC.

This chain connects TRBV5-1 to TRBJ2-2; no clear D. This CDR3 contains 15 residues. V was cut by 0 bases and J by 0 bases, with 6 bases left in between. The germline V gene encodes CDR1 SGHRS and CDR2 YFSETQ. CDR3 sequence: CASSLEGPNTGELFF. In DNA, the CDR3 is TGCGCCAGCAGCTTGGAAGGGCCGAACACCGGGGAGCTGTTTTTT. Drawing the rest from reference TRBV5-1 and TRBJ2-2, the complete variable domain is KAGVTQTPRYLIKTRGQQVTLSCSPISGHRSVSWYQQTPGQGLQFLFEYFSETQRNKGNFPGRFSGRQFSNSRSEMNVSTLELGDSALYLCASSLEGPNTGELFFGEGSRLTVL.

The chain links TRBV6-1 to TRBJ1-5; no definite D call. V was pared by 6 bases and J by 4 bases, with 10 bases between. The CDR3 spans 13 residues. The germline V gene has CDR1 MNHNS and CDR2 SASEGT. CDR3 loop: CASRRVINQPQHF. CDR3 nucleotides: TGTGCCAGCAGACGGGTTATTAATCAGCCCCAGCATTTT.

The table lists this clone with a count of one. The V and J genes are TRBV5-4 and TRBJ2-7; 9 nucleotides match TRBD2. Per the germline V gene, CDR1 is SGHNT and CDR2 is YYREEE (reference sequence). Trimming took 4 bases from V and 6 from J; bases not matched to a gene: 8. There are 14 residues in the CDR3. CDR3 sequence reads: CASSPGTSPAEQYF. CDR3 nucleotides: TGTGCCAGCAGCCCCGGGACTAGCCCGGCCGAGCAGTACTTC.

CDR3 in DNA: TGTGCCAGCAGCTTAGACGCAGGGGCGAACACTGAAGCTTTCTTT. It yields the protein CASSLDAGANTEAFF. This chain joins TRBV7-8 and TRBJ1-1, with a weak D call TRBD1 (6 bases). This CDR3 comprises 15 residues. The germline V gene encodes CDR1 SGHVS and CDR2 FQNEAQ. V lost 1 base and J 1 base, leaving 10 bases between the germline ends.

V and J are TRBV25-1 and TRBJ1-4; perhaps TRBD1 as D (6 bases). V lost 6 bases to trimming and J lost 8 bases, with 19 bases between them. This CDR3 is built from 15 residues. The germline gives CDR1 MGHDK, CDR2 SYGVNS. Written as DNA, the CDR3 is TGTGCCAGCAGGGAGGCGGGGGGGGCCGGGGAAAAACTGTTTTTT. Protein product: CASREAGGAGEKLFF. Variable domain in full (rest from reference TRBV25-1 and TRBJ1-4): EADIYQTPRYLVIGTGKKITLECSQTMGHDKMYWYQQDPGMELHLIHYSYGVNSTEKGDLSSESTVSRIRTEHFPLTLESARPSHTSQYLCASREAGGAGEKLFFGSGTQLSVL.

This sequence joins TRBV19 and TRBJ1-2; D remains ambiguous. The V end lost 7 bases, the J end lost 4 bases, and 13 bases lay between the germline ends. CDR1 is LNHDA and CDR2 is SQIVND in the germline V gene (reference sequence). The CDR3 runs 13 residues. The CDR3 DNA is TGTGCCAGTAAACCCAGGAGCCTCTATGGCTACACCTTC. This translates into CASKPRSLYGYTF.

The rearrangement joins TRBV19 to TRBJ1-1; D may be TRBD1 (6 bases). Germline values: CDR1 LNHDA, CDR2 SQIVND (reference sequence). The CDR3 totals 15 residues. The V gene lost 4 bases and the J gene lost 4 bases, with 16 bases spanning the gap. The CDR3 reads CASSRSPARGTEAFF. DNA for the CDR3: TGTGCCAGTAGTAGGAGTCCCGCCAGGGGCACTGAAGCTTTCTTT.

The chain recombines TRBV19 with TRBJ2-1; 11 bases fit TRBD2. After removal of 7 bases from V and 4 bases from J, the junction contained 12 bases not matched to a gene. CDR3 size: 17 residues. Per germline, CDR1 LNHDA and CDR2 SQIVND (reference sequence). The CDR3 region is CASTNLRGTSGYNEQFF. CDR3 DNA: TGTGCCAGTACAAACCTACGGGGGACTAGCGGTTACAATGAGCAGTTCTTC.

The CDR3 is CASSLGSASDVGDTEAFF. In DNA form, the CDR3 reads TGTGCCAGCAGCTTAGGGTCAGCCAGCGACGTAGGGGACACTGAAGCTTTCTTT. This chain links TRBV11-2 with TRBJ1-1, with D tentatively TRBD1 (5 bases). Trimming stripped 1 base from V and 3 bases from J, with 21 bases between. The germline V gene encodes CDR1 SGHAT and CDR2 FQNNGV. This CDR3 is built from 18 residues.

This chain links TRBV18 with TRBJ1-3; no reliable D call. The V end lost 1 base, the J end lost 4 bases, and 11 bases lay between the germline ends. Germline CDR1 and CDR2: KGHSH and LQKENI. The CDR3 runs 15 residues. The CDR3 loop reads CASSPQRDAGNTIYF. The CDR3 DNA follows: TGTGCCAGCTCACCACAGAGGGATGCGGGAAACACCATATATTTT.

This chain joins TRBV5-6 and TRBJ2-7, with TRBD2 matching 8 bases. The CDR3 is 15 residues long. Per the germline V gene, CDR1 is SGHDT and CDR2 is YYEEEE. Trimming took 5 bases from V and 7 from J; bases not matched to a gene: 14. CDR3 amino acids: CASRRGEVAGREQYF. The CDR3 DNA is TGTGCCAGCAGACGGGGCGAGGTAGCGGGGCGTGAGCAGTACTTC.

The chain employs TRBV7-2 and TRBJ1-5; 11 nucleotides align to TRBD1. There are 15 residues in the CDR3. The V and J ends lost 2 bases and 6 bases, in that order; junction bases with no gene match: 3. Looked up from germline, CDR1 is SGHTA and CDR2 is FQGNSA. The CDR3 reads CASSLTGQGGQPQHF. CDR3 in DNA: TGTGCCAGCAGCTTAACGGGACAGGGGGGTCAGCCCCAGCATTTT.